This section outlines one T cell receptor (beta chain) sequence together with its context. This clone has a single count. Which antigen it targets is not known. Base-call qualities are not available, and no considerably larger clone is one nucleotide away. The first patient joined ICON in 2016, and enrollment wrapped up when the last patient was enrolled in late 2018. Fresh tumor and matched uninvolved tissue for in-depth immune analyses, including TCR sequencing, were collected from a subcohort of some 69 patients. DNA isolated from bulk tissue, without cell sorting, was used for TCR sequencing. The source of the sample is a study of tumor-infiltrating lymphocytes in localized non-small cell lung cancer (dated by TCRdb to about 2021). Regarding the complete study: Patients whose samples were collected after neoadjuvant chemotherapy, as well as both smokers and never-smokers and several histologies, were included in the cohort. A total of around 50 patients were part of the paired comparison of immunoSEQ T-cell fraction between tumor and uninvolved lung. Each patient contributed resected tumor tissue and uninvolved lung tissue from the same patient, described as non-adjacent to the tumor. Alongside flow cytometry, multiplex immunofluorescence, RNA-seq, exome sequencing and proteomics, TCR sequencing was applied to the same patients as one of several integrated assays. The overall ICON cohort comprised 160 or so surgical patients with localized non-small cell lung cancer whose tumors were resected. The research as a whole found: Because assay coverage varied across patients depending on available tissue quantity, TCR sequencing was performed for only a subset of the cohort. Because different assays used different pieces of the same tissue, intratumor heterogeneity could not be separated from technical variation. In line with immunofluorescence CD3 counts, TCRbeta sequencing supported higher T cell infiltration in tumors compared with uninvolved lung tissue. Recurrence-free survival showed no association with tumor T-cell fraction measured by TCR sequencing (p = 0.61). No difference in TCR-derived T-cell fraction was observed between the flow cytometry-defined immunotypes IM1 (good prognosis) and IM2 (poor prognosis).

The T-cell fraction in tumor and uninvolved lung tissue was provided by TCR sequencing with the immunoSEQ assay. On the authors' methods: For survival analysis, patients were split into high (upper tertile) and low (lower two tertiles) T-cell fraction groups and compared by log-rank test. A signed-rank test was used to test differences in T-cell fraction between paired tumor and uninvolved lung samples. TCRdb took over this immuneACCESS table, retaining in-frame rearrangements with V and J assigned. Such tables are incomplete; in checked studies, under half of the missing clones stem from an unresolved V gene, and the remainder is unexplained. The DNA gave D and trimming, while V, J and clone size come from that table. The table for this sample lists about 16,000 clones; approximately 79% of them were counted only once. Clones ranked in the top ten supply about 6.4% of the sample. The trim is 6 bases for V and 2 bases for J, with a gap of 10 bases between the germline ends. According to the germline V gene, CDR1 reads SQVTM and CDR2 reads ANQGSEA. The CDR3 runs 13 residues from the cysteine to the phenylalanine. The retained sequence is limited to the CDR3, 39 bases, with the frame set at the first base.

The TCR comes from a human donor with non-small cell lung cancer. The rearrangement combines TRBV29-1 with TRBJ1-4, and possibly TRBD1, on 6 matching bases. Sequencing used lung tumor tissue. The CDR3 in this case is CSVEGGTNEKLFF. The sequence in DNA is TGCAGCGTCGAGGGGGGGACTAATGAAAAACTGTTTTTT.